In its sample, the clone carrying this TCR beta chain was seen once. This entry comes from a study of blood T cell repertoires in COVID-19. Study-wide background: The samples span acute and convalescent COVID-19 from the United States, Italy and Spain. In each case, the material was cDNA or gDNA derived from T cells, B-cell-depleted T cells, or PBMCs.

Original analysis: Amplification with reference gene primers provided the estimates of nucleated cell counts. Sequenced by immunoSEQ multiplex PCR; TCRdb stores in-frame clones only, minus some. D and trimming come from the DNA, and the V and J calls and clone size come from that table. The data show roughly 60,000 clones, roughly 85% seen once. V gave up 6 bases and J gave up 0 bases, with 6 bases separating them. The CDR3 runs to 13 residues. Germline loops: CDR1 LGHDT, CDR2 YNNKEL (reference sequence). The V gene is TRBV3-1 (or the pseudogene TRBV3-2), the J gene TRBJ1-3; D gene uncertain. The material sequenced was peripheral blood. This clonotype was sampled from a human donor in a cohort sampled during active COVID-19. CDR3 sequence: CASRTLSGNTIYF. CDR3 nucleotides: TGTGCCAGCAGGACACTCTCTGGAAACACCATATATTTT.